This paragraph reports one TCR beta chain. Antigen unknown. Some clones are missing from TCRdb's copy, which holds only in-frame ones; the method was immunoSEQ multiplex PCR. The table shows over 95,000 clones, with 90% to 95% occurring only once. This record comes from a study of T cell responses to AZD1222 COVID-19 vaccine. Broader study findings: Mapped onto spike, vaccine-associated CD4 TCRs spanned it and were dominant at 160-218 and 743-854. Reportedly, close to half of spike-specific TCRs are directed against unmutated variant regions. It should be noted that donors were predominantly white British and more often female, and clonal diversity was possibly underestimated.

Sequenced material: peripheral blood, taken on day 0 of AZD1222 vaccination. The TCR comes from an adult in good health.

The CDR3 loop reads CASSYFSAYGYTF. For the CDR3, the DNA is TGTGCCAGCAGTTACTTTTCAGCGTATGGCTACACCTTC. The chain carries TRBV6-2 or TRBV6-3 and TRBJ1-2, with no clear D. Trimming took 1 base from V and 5 from J, leaving 8 bases between them. Looked up from germline, CDR1 is MNHEY and CDR2 is SVGEGT. The CDR3 runs to 13 residues.